These 15 T cell receptor beta chains were sequenced from one sample in a study of T cells in localized non-small cell lung cancer. The repertoire was sequenced with immunoSEQ multiplex PCR; TCRdb's copy has only in-frame clones and lacks some. The repertoire holds 30,000 to 40,000 clones, roughly 90% seen once, with less than 5% in the top ten. The sequenced sample was peripheral blood, obtained before any cancer treatment. These receptors were collected from a woman aged 35 to 70 with stage I lung adenocarcinoma.

The rearrangement links TRBV5-1 to TRBJ2-3; perhaps TRBD2 as D (5 bases). The germline CDR1 and CDR2 sequences are SGHRS and YFSETQ. Deletions cut 4 bases from V and 5 bases from J, with 14 bases between. CDR3 length equals 14 residues. CDR3: CASSPGIEGDTQYF. The CDR3 nucleotides read TGCGCCAGCAGCCCCGGGATAGAGGGAGATACGCAGTATTTT.

V and J are TRBV19 and TRBJ1-2, with D hard to call. The CDR3 totals 15 residues. V was cut by 5 bases and J by 2 bases, with 15 bases left in between. CDR1 LNHDA and CDR2 SQIVND come from the germline V gene (reference sequence). CDR3 sequence reads: CASSFPGSKNYGYTF. Here the CDR3 DNA reads TGTGCCAGTAGTTTTCCGGGGTCAAAAAACTATGGCTACACCTTC.

The chain is built from TRBV10-1 and TRBJ2-1; D not resolved. Trimming pared 5 bases from V and 0 bases from J, leaving 11 bases between. This CDR3 is built from 15 residues. Germline CDR1 reads WNHNN; CDR2 reads SYGVQD (reference sequence). The CDR3 DNA reads TGCGCCAGCAGTATGACACTTACCTCCTACAATGAGCAGTTCTTC. Its translation is CASSMTLTSYNEQFF.

A word on this clone: The CDR3 end shows no conserved phenylalanine or tryptophan, and so a read error is likely. The chain recombines TRBV18 with TRBJ1-2; 9 nucleotides agree with TRBD1. Germline values: CDR1 KGHSH, CDR2 LQKENI. There are 15 residues in the CDR3. V was pared by 3 bases and J by 3 bases, with 5 bases of the junction left unmatched. The CDR3 loop reads CASSPGTGPDYGYTL. CDR3 in DNA: TGTGCCAGCTCACCCGGGACAGGGCCCGACTATGGCTACACCTTA.

This chain connects TRBV11-2 to TRBJ2-3; TRBD2 matches at 14 bases. Germline CDR1 and CDR2: SGHAT and FQNNGV. The CDR3 is made up of 18 amino acids. V shed 6 bases and J 3 bases; nucleotides not matched to a gene: 11. The CDR3 is CASRARLAGGLGTDTQYF. CDR3 sequence (DNA): TGTGCCAGCAGAGCAAGACTAGCGGGGGGGCTGGGTACAGATACGCAGTATTTT.

The rearrangement uses TRBV6-5 and TRBJ1-1; no reliable D call. Per germline, CDR1 MNHEY and CDR2 SVGAGI. Between the trimmed V and J ends, which lost 6 bases and 4 bases, there was a span of 9 bases. The CDR3 sequence is 12 residues long. The CDR3 is CASSPGFTEAFF. In nucleotides, the CDR3 is TGTGCCAGCAGCCCTGGGTTCACTGAAGCTTTCTTT.

The chain couples TRBV29-1 to TRBJ1-1; no reliable D call. V dropped 3 bases and J dropped 0 bases, with 8 bases sitting between them. The CDR3 length is 13 residues. CDR1 is SQVTM, CDR2 ANQGSEA, per germline. In DNA form, the CDR3 reads TGCAGCGTTGAGGCCGATCTGAACACTGAAGCTTTCTTT. This sequence encodes CSVEADLNTEAFF.

The CDR3 reads CASSAQGLRVYGYTF. The CDR3 DNA follows: TGTGCCAGCAGCGCCCAGGGTCTTCGGGTCTATGGCTACACCTTC. The chain joins TRBV13 to TRBJ1-2, with D maybe TRBD1 (5 bases). CDR3 length: 15 residues. The ends were cut back, 5 bases at V and 4 bases at J, with 17 bases in the middle. The germline CDR1 and CDR2 sequences are PRHDT and FYEKMQ (reference sequence). Looking up the rest from reference TRBV13 and TRBJ1-2 gives the full variable domain: AAGVIQSPRHLIKEKRETATLKCYPIPRHDTVYWYQQGPGQDPQFLISFYEKMQSDKGSIPDRFSAQQFSDYHSELNMSSLELGDSALYFCASSAQGLRVYGYTFGSGTRLTVV.

The genes are TRBV6-1 and TRBJ1-1; TRBD1 is a possible D gene (6 bases). Germline loops: CDR1 MNHNS, CDR2 SASEGT. CDR3 length: 17 residues. V was trimmed by 2 bases and J by 0 bases, leaving 16 bases between them. Here the CDR3 reads CASSEPVGHRMNTEAFF. In DNA form, the CDR3 reads TGTGCCAGCAGTGAACCGGTGGGACACCGCATGAACACTGAAGCTTTCTTT.

This clone showed up just a few times. This chain's CDR3 is CASSEAPSRETQYF. The CDR3 nucleotides read TGTGCCAGCAGTGAGGCCCCAAGTAGGGAGACCCAGTACTTC. The chain employs TRBV25-1 and TRBJ2-5; D not certain. The germline CDR1 and CDR2 sequences are MGHDK and SYGVNS. V was clipped by 3 bases and J by 5 bases, with 13 bases between them. The CDR3 length is 14 residues.

The J gene is TRBJ1-3, the V gene TRBV10-2, with 8 nucleotides matching TRBD1. The CDR3 has 15 residues. After removal of 8 bases from V and 7 bases from J, the junction contained 13 bases not matched to a gene. CDR1 and CDR2 from the germline V gene are WSHSY and SAAADI. CDR3 residues: CASGQGGADRNTIYF. Here the CDR3 DNA reads TGCGCCAGCGGACAGGGCGGGGCTGATAGGAACACCATATATTTT.

This clone showed up just a few times. The chain combines TRBV18 with TRBJ1-5; weak D call: TRBD1 (5 bases). V was clipped by 4 bases and J by 2 bases, with 12 bases between them. Germline CDR1 reads KGHSH; CDR2 reads LQKENI. There are 15 residues in the CDR3. The CDR3, as DNA: TGTGCCAGCTCACTGAGCGGGGGGGGCAATCAGCCCCAGCATTTT. Its translation is CASSLSGGGNQPQHF.

This rearrangement joins TRBV5-4 to TRBJ1-1; D ambiguous. The CDR3 has 11 residues. Germline CDR1 is SGHNT and CDR2 is YYREEE (reference sequence). With 1 base removed from V and 4 bases from J, the gap between germline ends came to 2 bases. The CDR3 DNA reads TGTGCCAGCAGCTTGTTCACTGAAGCTTTCTTT. It codes for CASSLFTEAFF.

This chain uses TRBV19 with TRBJ2-5; 11 bases map to TRBD2. Trimming took 5 bases from V and 0 from J; bases not matched to a gene: 5. This CDR3 has 16 residues. Germline values: CDR1 LNHDA, CDR2 SQIVND (reference sequence). CDR3 sequence: CASSRPGLADQETQYF. For the CDR3, the DNA is TGTGCCAGTAGTCGACCGGGACTAGCGGACCAAGAGACCCAGTACTTC.

The chain combines TRBV6-1 with TRBJ1-6, with 7 bases lining up with TRBD1. This CDR3 spans 16 amino acids. The germline V gene encodes CDR1 MNHNS and CDR2 SASEGT. V shed 4 bases and J 7 bases; nucleotides not matched to a gene: 10. Here the CDR3 DNA reads TGTGCCAGCAGTGCCCACCCCGACAGGGTAAATTCACCCCTCCACTTT. The encoded protein is CASSAHPDRVNSPLHF.